Presented here are 24 T cell receptor beta chains from one specimen sequenced in a study of cytomegalovirus exposure and HLA in healthy donors. PCR primers comprised 60 Vbeta and 13 Jbeta primers. Method: immunoSEQ multiplex PCR; TCRdb's copy keeps in-frame clones and lacks some. Among hundreds of thousands of clones, approximately 85% were seen once, and the ten largest hold about 0.25%. The specimen sequenced was PBMCs. These receptor sequences come from a girl aged 2-10 years in good health and CMV-seronegative.

The gene calls are TRBV19 and TRBJ2-3; TRBD2 might be the D (7 bases). The CDR3 has 15 residues. Germline CDR1 reads LNHDA; CDR2 reads SQIVND (reference sequence). The germline V and J ends were trimmed by 7 bases and 2 bases, with 16 bases remaining between them. The CDR3 region has the DNA TGTGCCAGTATGAAGGGGGGGGCATACACAGATACGCAGTATTTT. Amino acid sequence: CASMKGGAYTDTQYF.

V gene TRBV7-9 combines with J gene TRBJ2-1; 11 positions match TRBD2. CDR3 length equals 14 residues. Germline CDR1 SEHNR, CDR2 FQNEAQ (reference sequence). V dropped 5 bases and J dropped 8; count of bases not matched to a gene: 5. CDR3 sequence: CASSSSGRAYEQFF. CDR3 in DNA: TGTGCCAGCAGCAGTAGCGGGAGGGCCTATGAGCAGTTCTTC.

The rearrangement joins TRBV19 to TRBJ1-5, with a possible D match to TRBD1 (5 bases). The CDR3 length is 16 residues. Per the germline V gene, CDR1 is LNHDA and CDR2 is SQIVND (reference sequence). The V end was cut by 5 bases, the J end by 0 bases, with 14 bases between. The CDR3 sequence is CASSSIQDHSNQPQHF. In nucleotides, the CDR3 is TGTGCCAGTAGTTCCATACAGGACCATAGCAATCAGCCCCAGCATTTT.

The DNA of the CDR3 is TGCGCCAGCAGCTTCTTAGCGGGGGGGACCACAGATACGCAGTATTTT. Encoded protein: CASSFLAGGTTDTQYF. V and J are TRBV5-1 and TRBJ2-3, with 11 bases fitting TRBD2. The CDR3 covers 16 residues. The ends lost 2 bases at V and 2 bases at J; junction bases unmatched: 4. Germline V CDR1 and CDR2: SGHRS, YFSETQ.

The chain combines TRBV19 with TRBJ2-7, with 9 bases identical to TRBD2. The CDR3 has 13 amino acids. CDR1 LNHDA and CDR2 SQIVND come from the germline V gene (reference sequence). V lost 8 bases, J lost 2 bases, and 4 bases stayed unmatched. In DNA, the CDR3 is TGTGCCAGTCGGCGGGGGGGTACCTACGAGCAGTACTTC. Translating gives CASRRGGTYEQYF.

This chain connects TRBV5-4 to TRBJ1-5, with TRBD1 as a possible D gene (5 bases). The CDR3 is 13 amino acids. Germline CDR1 is SGHNT and CDR2 is YYREEE (reference sequence). V was clipped by 1 base and J by 5 bases, with 7 bases between them. CDR3 bases: TGTGCCAGCAGCTTGTGGGGGGATCAGCCCCAGCATTTT. This gives the protein CASSLWGDQPQHF.

The genes are TRBV19 and TRBJ2-5; perhaps TRBD1 as D (5 bases). The CDR3 extends over 17 amino acids. The germline gives CDR1 LNHDA, CDR2 SQIVND (reference sequence). V dropped 3 bases and J dropped 5 bases, with 22 bases sitting between them. This chain's CDR3 is CASSITASYSGQETQYF. The DNA for the CDR3 is TGTGCCAGTAGTATCACCGCTTCGTATTCAGGGCAGGAGACCCAGTACTTC.

The chain couples TRBV4-1 to TRBJ1-1; TRBD1 might be the D (5 bases). The CDR3 spans 17 residues. Germline assignment: CDR1 MGHRA and CDR2 YSYEKL. Trimming left V 3 bases short and J 2 bases short, with 19 bases between. This chain's CDR3 is CASSHYGGKTPNTEAFF. CDR3 nucleotide sequence: TGCGCCAGCAGCCACTACGGGGGGAAAACCCCAAACACTGAAGCTTTCTTT.

This sequence joins TRBV6-1 and TRBJ2-2; D might be TRBD2 (5 bases). V lost 8 bases and J 7 bases, leaving 14 bases between the germline ends. This CDR3 is 13 amino acids long. The germline CDR1 and CDR2 sequences are MNHNS and SASEGT. CDR3 sequence (DNA): TGTGCCAGCCCCCAGAGGGTGGGCGGGGAGCTGTTTTTT. Protein product: CASPQRVGGELFF.

CDR3 nucleotide sequence: TGCGCCAGCAGTTCGCGCGGGAGGGTCCTAGATACGCAGTATTTT. Translation: CASSSRGRVLDTQYF. The J gene is TRBJ2-3, the V gene TRBV10-2; 9 nucleotides match TRBD2. The CDR3 spans 15 residues. The junction had 8 bases not matched to a gene; V was cut back by 5 bases and J by 5 bases. Looked up from germline, CDR1 is WSHSY and CDR2 is SAAADI.

This clone was observed a single time. The chain combines TRBV5-1 with TRBJ1-6; a possible D gene is TRBD1 (5 bases). The CDR3 loop spans 14 amino acids. Germline CDR1 is SGHRS and CDR2 is YFSETQ. V was cut by 2 bases and J by 8 bases, with 11 bases left in between. The CDR3 DNA reads as TGCGCCAGCAGCTTCGGCAGGGTGGATTCACCCCTCCACTTT. Its translation: CASSFGRVDSPLHF.

The V and J genes are TRBV5-6 and TRBJ2-7; D call uncertain. CDR1 is SGHDT and CDR2 is YYEEEE in the germline V gene. The V end was cut by 6 bases, the J end by 2 bases, with 18 bases between. The CDR3 runs 15 residues. DNA for the CDR3: TGTGCCAGCACCCAGTCGTGGCCTGCCCCCTACGAGCAGTACTTC. This sequence encodes CASTQSWPAPYEQYF.

V usage is TRBV18 and J usage is TRBJ2-7; maybe TRBD2 (5 bases). The germline V gene has CDR1 KGHSH and CDR2 LQKENI. This CDR3 region has 12 residues. The ends were cut back, 6 bases at V and 2 bases at J, with 8 bases in the middle. The CDR3 DNA is TGTGCCAGCTCGTCCGGGGCCTACGAGCAGTACTTC. This encodes CASSSGAYEQYF.

This clone was seen just once. This chain links TRBV11-2 with TRBJ2-3; D possibly corresponds to TRBD2 (6 bases). Per germline, CDR1 SGHAT and CDR2 FQNNGV. V was clipped by 8 bases and J by 5 bases, with 17 bases between them. The CDR3 loop spans 14 amino acids. The CDR3 loop is CASSRPYGGDTQYF. Here the CDR3 DNA reads TGTGCCAGCTCGAGACCCTACGGGGGAGATACGCAGTATTTT.

V usage is TRBV19 and J usage is TRBJ1-2; 8 bases fit TRBD1. Germline V lookup: CDR1 LNHDA, CDR2 SQIVND (reference sequence). The CDR3 contains 16 residues. J was trimmed by 4 bases and V by 1 base; bases with no gene match: 8. CDR3 sequence reads: CASSIGRDRTPYGYTF. CDR3 coding DNA: TGTGCCAGTAGTATAGGTAGGGACAGGACCCCCTATGGCTACACCTTC.

This chain uses TRBV7-9 with TRBJ2-7, with 8 bases fitting TRBD1. The V segment lost 7 bases and the J segment 0 bases; nucleotides outside the gene matches: 8. Germline lookup yields CDR1 SEHNR and CDR2 FQNEAQ (reference sequence). The CDR3 has 15 amino acids. This CDR3 is CASTGRTGSSYEQYF. Written as DNA, the CDR3 is TGTGCCAGCACCGGTCGGACAGGGAGCTCCTACGAGCAGTACTTC.

The CDR3 DNA reads as TGTGCCAGCAGCTTGAACCCCAGGGTGGGCTATGGCTACACCTTC. This encodes CASSLNPRVGYGYTF. V gene TRBV5-8 combines with J gene TRBJ1-2; TRBD1 might be the D (5 bases). Trimming removed 1 base from V and 4 bases from J, with 14 bases in between. The CDR3 length is 15 residues. The V gene's germline CDR1 is SGHTS and CDR2 YDEGEE. Full variable domain (rest looked up from reference TRBV5-8 and TRBJ1-2): EAGVTQSPTHLIKTRGQQATLRCSPISGHTSVYWYQQALGLGLQFLLWYDEGEERNRGNFPPRFSGRQFPNYSSELNVNALELEDSALYLCASSLNPRVGYGYTFGSGTRLTVV.

CDR3 sequence: CAWSVGSGSEQYF. CDR3 coding DNA: TGTGCCTGGAGTGTAGGGAGCGGGAGCGAGCAGTACTTC. The chain combines TRBV30 with TRBJ2-5; 8 nucleotides agree with TRBD2. The tail of the sequence fits TRBJ2-7 better, so the J call may be wrong. The CDR3 length is 13 residues. In germline, CDR1 is GTSNPN, CDR2 SVGIG (reference sequence).

The rearrangement uses TRBV9 and TRBJ1-1, with 7 bases matching TRBD1. With 0 bases clipped from V and 3 bases from J, the junction kept 5 bases outside the gene matches. CDR1 is SGDLS, CDR2 YYNGEE, per germline. CDR3 length: 15 amino acids. The chain's CDR3 is CASSVDRGAHTEAFF. As DNA, the CDR3 is TGTGCCAGCAGCGTAGACAGGGGCGCGCACACTGAAGCTTTCTTT.

V usage is TRBV10-1 and J usage is TRBJ2-7, with 8 bases matching TRBD1. This CDR3 has 13 amino acids. J lost 2 bases, V lost 8 bases, and 5 bases had no gene match. CDR1 and CDR2 (germline): WNHNN, SYGVQD (reference sequence). For the CDR3, the DNA is TGCGCCAGCTCTGACAGGGGCCCCTACGAGCAGTACTTC. It encodes CASSDRGPYEQYF.

A word on this clone: The germline gene is not matched at one end of the junction; a read error may be the cause. V and J are TRBV6-5 and TRBJ1-2; no clear D gene. Germline-derived CDR1 and CDR2 are MNHEY and SVGAGI. This CDR3 contains 12 residues. CDR3 bases: TGTGCCAGCACGAGTTCTCACTACGGCTACACCTTC. Amino acid sequence: CASTSSHYGYTF.

The chain has TRBV10-1 and TRBJ2-2; 11 positions match TRBD2. This CDR3 region has 18 residues. V lost 2 bases to trimming and J lost 0 bases; unmatched junction nucleotides: 5. Germline values: CDR1 WNHNN, CDR2 SYGVQD (reference sequence). The CDR3 DNA reads TGCGCCAGCAGTGAGGAGACTAGCGGGACCCCGAACACCGGGGAGCTGTTTTTT. Translation gives CASSEETSGTPNTGELFF.

The rearrangement links TRBV27 to TRBJ2-1, with D possibly matching TRBD1 (5 bases). Germline loops: CDR1 MNHEY, CDR2 SMNVEV (reference sequence). This CDR3 region has 13 residues. Trimming removed 3 bases at V and 6 bases at J, with 9 bases between. The CDR3 coding sequence is TGTGCCAGCAGTTTTGACAGACGCAATGAGCAGTTCTTC. This codes for CASSFDRRNEQFF.

The genes are TRBV5-4 and TRBJ2-7; possible D gene TRBD1, 5 bases. The CDR3 sequence is 14 residues long. Trimming took off 0 bases at V and 6 bases at J, with 13 bases between the two ends. The germline gives CDR1 SGHNT, CDR2 YYREEE (reference sequence). Here the CDR3 reads CASSLGQPVREQYF. DNA of the CDR3: TGTGCCAGCAGCTTGGGACAGCCAGTTCGCGAGCAGTACTTC.